These 13 T cell receptor beta chains came from one sample sequenced in a study of identical twins. TCRdb analysed the 5' RACE reads with MiXCR anew, one entry per CDR3 protein. The table shows 1.5 million or so distinct CDR3 sequences, with about 32% occurring only once. Sample: cord blood. The source is a newborn girl in good health.

The CDR3 region is CASRRRGTSATRTYEQYF. DNA of the CDR3: TGTGCCAGCAGACGACGCGGGACTAGCGCCACGAGGACCTACGAGCAGTACTTC. The genes are TRBV3-1 and TRBJ2-4; 10 nucleotides match TRBD2. The J call may be in error: the DNA end matches TRBJ2-7 better. The length of the CDR3 is 18 residues. The germline V gene has CDR1 LGHDT and CDR2 YNNKEL (reference sequence).

The rearrangement uses TRBV29-1 and TRBJ2-1; possible D gene TRBD2, 6 bases. Trimming took 3 bases from V and 6 from J, leaving 15 bases between them. This CDR3 spans 14 amino acids. From germline, CDR1 is SQVTM and CDR2 ANQGSEA. CDR3 loop: CSVEGGREINEQFF. The CDR3 DNA reads as TGCAGCGTTGAGGGTGGTCGGGAGATCAATGAGCAGTTCTTC.

This clonotype was observed a single time. One end of the junction fails to match germline, which may point to a read error. The chain uses TRBV7-2 and TRBJ1-2; no reliable D call. This CDR3 is 10 amino acids long. The germline V gene encodes CDR1 SGHTA and CDR2 FQGNSA. The CDR3 protein is CARSLYGYTF. In nucleotides, the CDR3 is TGTGCCCGCAGCTTATATGGCTACACCTTC.

On this clonotype: With a much larger clone just one base away, this may be a read error. V is TRBV5-1 and J is TRBJ2-5; 8 nucleotides align to TRBD2. The CDR3 contains 17 residues. The J segment lost 11 bases and the V segment lost 0 bases, leaving 18 bases of the junction unmatched. From germline, CDR1 is SGHRS and CDR2 YFSETQ. CDR3 loop: CASSLARLAGHPNEQYF. In DNA form, the CDR3 reads TGCGCCAGCAGCTTGGCCAGGCTAGCGGGTCATCCCAATGAGCAGTACTTC.

V gene TRBV5-1 combines with J gene TRBJ2-2; D is possibly TRBD2 (6 bases). The CDR3 is 15 amino acids. Germline V gene data show CDR1 as SGHRS and CDR2 as YFSETQ. V was clipped by 3 bases and J by 3 bases, with 12 bases between them. The CDR3 loop reads CASSSTRRHTGELFF. CDR3 bases: TGCGCCAGCAGCTCGACTAGACGGCACACCGGGGAGCTGTTTTTT.

This clonotype appeared many times. The chain recombines TRBV20-1 with TRBJ2-3; maybe TRBD2 (6 bases). The germline V and J ends were trimmed by 3 bases and 0 bases, with 7 bases remaining between them. The length of the CDR3 is 13 residues. Germline-derived CDR1 and CDR2 are DFQATT and SNEGSKA (reference sequence). CDR3 region: CSARGRSTDTQYF. Written as DNA, the CDR3 is TGCAGTGCTAGGGGGAGGAGCACAGATACGCAGTATTTT.

The chain combines TRBV30 with TRBJ2-7, with 11 nucleotides matching TRBD2. The J call may be faulty, since TRBJ2-1 better matches the DNA end. Per germline, CDR1 GTSNPN and CDR2 SVGIG (reference sequence). The CDR3 is 18 amino acids. The CDR3 nucleotides are TGTGCCTGGAGTCCACTAGCGGGGGAGAGATCTAACTACAATGAGCAGTTCTTC. It is translated as CAWSPLAGERSNYNEQFF.

This clonotype came up a few times. V and J are TRBV24-1 and TRBJ1-1; 9 nucleotides match TRBD1. V gave up 4 bases and J gave up 1 base; unmatched junction bases: 3. The CDR3 runs to 15 residues. Germline CDR1 reads KGHDR; CDR2 reads SFDVKD. The CDR3 DNA reads as TGTGCCACCAGTGACACAGGGGGCCCGAACACTGAAGCTTTCTTT. Protein product: CATSDTGGPNTEAFF.

This clonotype was detected only a few times. V usage is TRBV28 and J usage is TRBJ2-3; D unresolved. CDR3 length: 15 residues. V was cut by 5 bases and J by 4 bases, with 16 bases left in between. Germline V gene lookup returns CDR1 MDHEN and CDR2 SYDVKM. CDR3 DNA: TGTGCCAGCAGTCCGGCGCCGCCTGGTCCAGATACGCAGTATTTT. Residues: CASSPAPPGPDTQYF.

Only one count was recorded for this clonotype. The germline gene is not matched at one end of the junction; a read error may be the cause. The chain recombines TRBV7-9 with TRBJ2-7, with TRBD1 identical over 7 bases. Germline lookup yields CDR1 SEHNR and CDR2 FQNEAQ (reference sequence). CDR3 size: 15 residues. The CDR3 sequence: CAGSLGTARTYEQYF. CDR3 in DNA: TGTGCCGGCAGCCTCGGGACAGCGAGGACCTACGAGCAGTACTTC.

This clonotype was observed a handful of times. The chain has TRBV7-2 and TRBJ2-1; TRBD2 agrees at 9 bases. The J call is in doubt because the DNA end fits TRBJ2-7 better. CDR3 length: 17 amino acids. CDR1 is SGHTA, CDR2 FQGNSA, per germline. The CDR3 protein is CASSRPSGMSSYNEQYF. DNA of the CDR3: TGTGCCAGCAGCCGACCTAGCGGGATGAGCTCCTACAATGAGCAGTACTTC.

The rearrangement joins TRBV6-6 to TRBJ2-1, with 9 bases aligning to TRBD2. The germline gives CDR1 MNHNY, CDR2 SVGAGI (reference sequence). Trimming took 6 bases from V and 7 from J; bases not matched to a gene: 16. The CDR3 totals 17 residues. The CDR3 nucleotides are TGTGCCAGCAGCTCCATTAGCGGGGGCCCCTCAGGGAATGAGCAGTTCTTC. It codes for CASSSISGGPSGNEQFF.

This clonotype was counted only a few times. V usage is TRBV6-1 and J usage is TRBJ2-1; 8 bases fit TRBD1. The CDR3 covers 17 residues. The germline gives CDR1 MNHNS, CDR2 SASEGT. The V gene end was trimmed by 5 bases and the J gene end by 0 bases; junction bases not matched to a gene: 9. The CDR3 nucleotides read TGTGCCAGCAGTCCGCTAGGAGGACAGGGCTCCTACAATGAGCAGTTCTTC. This translates into CASSPLGGQGSYNEQFF.